A single sample is the source of the 7 T cell receptor beta chains below, sequenced in a study of human T cells and chemical hapten exposure. TCRdb processed the 5' RACE reads anew with MiXCR; each CDR3 protein has one entry. Among some 150,000 distinct CDR3 sequences listed, around 4.1% were seen once. The study extracted total RNA from unfractionated whole blood. The receptor set was obtained from a female donor in good health.

The chain carries TRBV5-6 and TRBJ1-1; TRBD1 is a possible D gene (5 bases). The CDR3 contains 13 residues. Trimming shortened V by 0 bases and J by 8 bases, and 11 bases separated the two germline ends. Per the germline V gene, CDR1 is SGHDT and CDR2 is YYEEEE. The CDR3 nucleotides are TGTGCCAGCAGCTTGGATATGAGGGGAGAAGCTTTCTTT. Protein sequence: CASSLDMRGEAFF.

This clonotype was counted at least ten times. This rearrangement joins TRBV7-8 to TRBJ1-1; D gene unclear. The CDR3 spans 14 residues. The ends were cut back, 2 bases at V and 1 base at J, with 8 bases in the middle. CDR1 and CDR2 from the germline V gene are SGHVS and FQNEAQ. The CDR3: CASSLLRSNTEAFF. DNA of the CDR3: TGTGCCAGCAGCTTATTAAGGTCGAACACTGAAGCTTTCTTT.

This clonotype showed up many times. This chain links TRBV7-2 with TRBJ2-5; D may be TRBD2 (6 bases). The CDR3 sequence is 14 residues long. From germline, CDR1 is SGHTA and CDR2 FQGNSA. Trimming shortened V by 5 bases and J by 3 bases, and 13 bases separated the two germline ends. The CDR3 region is CASSPRRVKETQYF. CDR3 in DNA: TGTGCCAGCAGCCCTAGGAGGGTAAAAGAGACCCAGTACTTC.

This clonotype occurred a few times. The chain combines TRBV12-3 or TRBV12-4 with TRBJ2-3; D is unresolved. The V end lost 4 bases, the J end lost 0 bases, and 17 bases lay between the germline ends. The CDR3 sequence is 17 residues long. Here the CDR3 DNA reads TGTGCCAGCAGTTCGACGGGCAGAAAGAGTAGCACAGATACGCAGTATTTT. Translating it yields CASSSTGRKSSTDTQYF.

The sample holds a few counts of this clonotype. This chain joins TRBV15 and TRBJ1-2; no clear D. Looked up from germline, CDR1 is LNHNV and CDR2 is YYDKDF (reference sequence). CDR3 length equals 13 residues. The V end was cut by 0 bases, the J end by 8 bases, with 10 bases between. CDR3 bases: TGTGCCACCAGCAGAGACCGAACCGGCGGCTACACCTTC. Translation gives CATSRDRTGGYTF. The full variable domain, its missing parts supplied by reference TRBV15 and TRBJ1-2, is DAMVIQNPRYQVTQFGKPVTLSCSQTLNHNVMYWYQQKSSQAPKLLFHYYDKDFNNEADTPDNFQSRRPNTSFCFLDIRSPGLGDTAMYLCATSRDRTGGYTFGSGTRLTVV.

This clonotype was seen ten or more times. The chain combines TRBV4-3 with TRBJ2-5, with D possibly being TRBD1 or TRBD2 (5 bases each). V shed 0 bases and J shed 5 bases, with 10 bases lying between them. From germline, CDR1 is LGHNA and CDR2 YSLEER. The CDR3 covers 14 residues. The CDR3 loop is CASSQEAWGETQYF. The CDR3 nucleotides are TGCGCCAGCAGCCAAGAGGCTTGGGGGGAGACCCAGTACTTC.

This clonotype has ten or more counts. This sequence joins TRBV4-2 and TRBJ1-2; 9 bases agree with TRBD1. The V gene's germline CDR1 is LGHNA and CDR2 YNFKEQ. CDR3 length: 18 amino acids. Trimming at V came to 1 base and at J to 2 bases, leaving 11 bases not matched to a gene. The CDR3 DNA reads TGTGCCAGCAGCCAAGCCGGGGGGGACAGGGCGGTCAACTATGGCTACACCTTC. Encoded protein: CASSQAGGDRAVNYGYTF.